Detailed here is one T cell receptor (beta chain). The assay was immunoSEQ multiplex PCR, and TCRdb's table has in-frame clones only and misses some. This table holds 1.6 million or so clones, roughly 97% found once. This specimen belongs to a study of shared clonotypes between healthy human individuals. The CDR3 has 16 residues. The V gene end was trimmed by 1 base and the J gene end by 3 bases; junction bases not matched to a gene: 9. Germline V gene sequence: CDR1 SGHRS, CDR2 YFSETQ. The chain uses TRBV5-1 and TRBJ2-7; 8 nucleotides agree with TRBD2. The sample was naive CD4+ T cells sorted from blood. Sample subset: CD45RA+ positively selected. This receptor was identified in a young man in good health. CDR3: CASSLTGTSKFYEQYF. DNA for the CDR3: TGCGCCAGCAGCTTGACCGGGACTAGTAAATTCTACGAGCAGTACTTC.